Detailed here is one T cell receptor (beta chain). Its cognate antigen is unknown. Just one base apart from a much larger clone, this may be a read error. The sample is drawn from a study of blood T cells in healthy people across ages. Study as a whole: Template switching recovered approximately one barcoded beta molecule for every two T cells.

This CDR3 spans 13 amino acids. Then a second PCR, running roughly 7 to 11 cycles, was carried out with a sample-barcoded 5' primer and a J-beta primer mix. Each TCR beta cDNA got a 12-nucleotide random molecular identifier. MiXCR was run by TCRdb on the 5' RACE reads, yielding one entry per CDR3 protein. The sample has just under 900,000 distinct CDR3 sequences; 29% are singletons. Study observations and caveats: Possibly, changes in expanded clonotypes were confounded because donor CMV status was unknown.

Sequencing input: blood. The receptor was isolated from a woman of 80 years or more in good health. The chain couples TRBV12-3 or TRBV12-4 to TRBJ1-2; D uncertain. This CDR3 reads CASSPEFPYGYIF. DNA of the CDR3: TGTGCCAGCAGCCCAGAGTTCCCCTATGGCTACATCTTC.